These 31 T cell receptor beta chains share one sample of origin, sequenced in a study of blood T cells in healthy people across ages. It was with a sample-barcoded 5' primer and a J-beta primer mix that a second PCR of about 7 to 12 cycles was run. TCRdb reprocessed the 5' RACE reads with MiXCR, giving one entry per CDR3 protein. The data show some 1,000,000 distinct CDR3 sequences, about 23% seen once. These data were likewise used in another study, on T cells of mothers and their children.

The sample consisted of blood. The receptors originated from a girl aged 2-10 years in good health.

V is TRBV27 and J is TRBJ2-7; D possibly corresponds to TRBD1 (5 bases). Germline V gene sequence: CDR1 MNHEY, CDR2 SMNVEV (reference sequence). Trimming took off 2 bases at V and 1 base at J, with 12 bases between the two ends. This CDR3 comprises 15 residues. CDR3 amino acids: CASSLGSGRSYEQYF. CDR3 DNA sequence: TGTGCCAGCAGTTTAGGGTCAGGGCGGTCCTACGAGCAGTACTTC.

This chain connects TRBV4-3 to TRBJ2-5; D is unresolved. TRBJ2-7 explains the end of the DNA better; the J call may be wrong. Germline-derived CDR1 and CDR2 are LGHNA and YSLEER. There are 14 residues in the CDR3. The CDR3 sequence is CASSQEATHYEQYF. CDR3 coding DNA: TGCGCCAGCAGCCAAGAAGCAACCCACTACGAGCAGTACTTC.

This clonotype was recorded a few times. The V call is TRBV21-1, the J call TRBJ2-5; the table calls TRBD2, which could not be checked here. TRBV21-1 is annotated as a pseudogene. The CDR3 runs to 16 residues. The CDR3 loop reads CATDNGVRESFVTQYF. CDR3 nucleotides: TGTGCCACCGATAACGGAGTGCGGGAGAGTTTTGTGACCCAGTACTTC.

The chain recombines TRBV14 with TRBJ2-7, with 9 bases aligning to TRBD1. V lost 2 bases to trimming and J lost 12 bases; unmatched junction nucleotides: 8. The CDR3 is 13 amino acids. CDR1 and CDR2 (germline): SGHDN, FVKESK. The CDR3 sequence is CASSQRDREGWYF. CDR3 sequence (DNA): TGTGCCAGCAGCCAAAGGGACAGGGAAGGGTGGTACTTC.

The chain combines TRBV12-3 or TRBV12-4 with TRBJ1-5; 9 positions agree with TRBD1. Germline trimming cut 7 bases from V and 7 bases from J; bases unmatched to any gene: 8. The CDR3 extends over 14 amino acids. The CDR3 DNA sequence: TGTGCCAGCACCCTCGGGACAGGGAAACAGCCCCAGCATTTT. Protein: CASTLGTGKQPQHF.

The chain has TRBV5-1 and TRBJ1-4; TRBD1 matches 8 bases. The V segment lost 6 bases and the J segment 7 bases; nucleotides outside the gene matches: 5. The CDR3 has 13 amino acids. Germline-derived CDR1 and CDR2 are SGHRS and YFSETQ. CDR3 nucleotide sequence: TGCGCCAGCAATCCAGGGGGCGGTGAAAAACTGTTTTTT. Its translation is CASNPGGGEKLFF.

The chain recombines TRBV14 with TRBJ2-7; the D is unclear. V was shortened by 0 bases and J by 3 bases, with 3 bases between the two germline ends. Germline CDR1 and CDR2: SGHDN and FVKESK. The CDR3 consists of 12 residues. CDR3 residues: CASSQENYEQYF. CDR3 nucleotides: TGTGCCAGCAGCCAAGAAAACTACGAGCAGTACTTC. Supplemented by reference TRBV14 and TRBJ2-7, the full variable domain reads EAGVTQFPSHSVIEKGQTVTLRCDPISGHDNLYWYRRVMGKEIKFLLHFVKESKQDESGMPNNRFLAERTGGTYSTLKVQPAELEDSGVYFCASSQENYEQYFGPGTRLTVT.

V gene TRBV20-1 combines with J gene TRBJ2-1; no clear D gene. The V and J ends lost 3 bases and 6 bases respectively, with 12 bases between them. Per the germline V gene, CDR1 is DFQATT and CDR2 is SNEGSKA (reference sequence). The CDR3 sequence is 13 residues long. The CDR3 loop is CSASGPTINEQFF. CDR3 sequence (DNA): TGCAGTGCTAGTGGGCCTACCATCAATGAGCAGTTCTTC.

There are a few counts of this clonotype. This chain uses TRBV6-2 or TRBV6-3 with TRBJ2-3, with D possibly being TRBD1 (5 bases). In germline, CDR1 is MNHEY, CDR2 SVGEGT. CDR3 length equals 14 residues. V lost 7 bases to trimming and J lost 2 bases, with 13 bases between them. CDR3: CASNPGRATDTQYF. CDR3 DNA sequence: TGTGCCAGCAATCCCGGCAGGGCCACAGATACGCAGTATTTT.

J is TRBJ1-4 and V is TRBV6-1; D is perhaps TRBD1 (6 bases). V dropped 2 bases and J dropped 4 bases, with 8 bases sitting between them. CDR1 and CDR2 (germline): MNHNS, SASEGT. The CDR3 is 14 amino acids. CDR3 region: CASSEQGYNEKLFF. The DNA for the CDR3 is TGTGCCAGCAGTGAACAGGGGTATAATGAAAAACTGTTTTTT.

A few counts support this clonotype. V and J are TRBV12-3 or TRBV12-4 and TRBJ2-5; the D is unclear. Trimming stripped 5 bases from V and 2 bases from J, with 15 bases between. The CDR3 is 15 amino acids. CDR3 DNA: TGTGCCAGCAGTCCCGCAGTTCCAGCACAAGAGACCCAGTACTTC. It specifies CASSPAVPAQETQYF.

Ten or more counts support this clonotype. J is TRBJ2-7 and V is TRBV27, with TRBD2 matching 13 bases. Germline V CDR1 and CDR2: MNHEY, SMNVEV (reference sequence). V shed 5 bases, J shed 5 bases, and the junction held 9 bases outside the gene matches. CDR3 size: 16 residues. In DNA, the CDR3 is TGTGCCAGCAGTCCGAGACTAGCGGGAGGCCCCCACGAGCAGTACTTC. It is translated as CASSPRLAGGPHEQYF.

Only a few counts were recorded for this clonotype. The V and J genes are TRBV10-3 and TRBJ1-5; D is unresolved. This CDR3 comprises 15 residues. V shed 4 bases and J shed 5 bases, with 15 bases lying between them. Germline V gene data show CDR1 as ENHRY and CDR2 as SYGVKD. Here the CDR3 reads CAISGDTSSYQPQHF. The CDR3 nucleotides are TGTGCCATCAGTGGAGACACCTCCTCCTATCAGCCCCAGCATTTT.

This chain links TRBV29-1 with TRBJ1-5; D perhaps matches TRBD1 (6 bases). Trimming cost V 5 bases and J 2 bases, with 19 bases left between them. CDR3 length: 16 residues. Germline assignment: CDR1 SQVTM and CDR2 ANQGSEA. The CDR3 DNA sequence: TGCAGCGTTATTGCCCAGGGGTCGGCGGGCAATCAGCCCCAGCATTTT. As protein: CSVIAQGSAGNQPQHF. Supplemented by reference TRBV29-1 and TRBJ1-5, the full variable domain reads SAVISQKPSRDICQRGTSLTIQCQVDSQVTMMFWYRQQPGQSLTLIATANQGSEATYESGFVIDKFPISRPNLTFSTLTVSNMSPEDSSIYLCSVIAQGSAGNQPQHFGDGTRLSIL.

The rearrangement links TRBV29-1 to TRBJ2-3; D perhaps matches TRBD2 (5 bases). The CDR3 totals 13 residues. Germline loops: CDR1 SQVTM, CDR2 ANQGSEA. Trimming took off 7 bases at V and 2 bases at J, with 13 bases between the two ends. The CDR3 DNA sequence: TGCAGCGCACGGGGAGTTAACACAGATACGCAGTATTTT. Translation: CSARGVNTDTQYF.

This clonotype was seen a few times. The chain couples TRBV12-3 or TRBV12-4 to TRBJ1-6; TRBD1 matches 9 bases. The CDR3 extends over 13 amino acids. Trimming at V came to 6 bases and at J to 11 bases, leaving 5 bases not matched to a gene. CDR3 residues: CASRAGTGTPLHF. CDR3 sequence (DNA): TGTGCCAGCAGAGCCGGGACAGGGACACCCCTCCACTTT.

The table lists this clonotype with a few counts. The chain recombines TRBV29-1 with TRBJ2-7; 8 nucleotides agree with TRBD1. V shed 7 bases and J 6 bases; nucleotides not matched to a gene: 8. There are 12 residues in the CDR3. Germline lookup yields CDR1 SQVTM and CDR2 ANQGSEA. The CDR3 reads CSARDRRGEQYF. Written as DNA, the CDR3 is TGCAGCGCCCGGGACAGGAGGGGCGAGCAGTACTTC.

This clonotype has only a few counts. CDR3 DNA sequence: TGTGCCACCAGCAGAGATAATCGAGGTGCGGCTAGCCCCGGAAGGACCCAGTACTTC. Protein product: CATSRDNRGAASPGRTQYF. The chain employs TRBV15 and TRBJ2-5, with D perhaps TRBD2 (5 bases). The CDR3 contains 19 residues. Germline V gene lookup returns CDR1 LNHNV and CDR2 YYDKDF (reference sequence). Trimming removed 0 bases at V and 7 bases at J, with 27 bases between.

The chain uses TRBV10-3 and TRBJ2-7; TRBD1 matches at 8 bases. The CDR3 sequence is 15 residues long. The germline V gene encodes CDR1 ENHRY and CDR2 SYGVKD. V lost 6 bases to trimming and J lost 4 bases; unmatched junction nucleotides: 11. CDR3: CAISLMDRVGYEQYF. The DNA of the CDR3 is TGTGCCATCAGCCTAATGGACAGGGTAGGGTACGAGCAGTACTTC.

The chain is built from TRBV7-9 and TRBJ2-5; perhaps TRBD2 as D (6 bases). Trimming pared 8 bases from V and 5 bases from J, leaving 24 bases between. There are 16 residues in the CDR3. The germline CDR1 and CDR2 sequences are SEHNR and FQNEAQ (reference sequence). The CDR3 spells CASGNTEGQGRETQYF. The CDR3 DNA is TGTGCCAGCGGCAACACGGAGGGGCAGGGTCGGGAGACCCAGTACTTC.

A few counts support this clonotype. This chain connects TRBV15 to TRBJ2-2; perhaps TRBD2 as D (5 bases). CDR3 size: 14 residues. CDR1 LNHNV and CDR2 YYDKDF come from the germline V gene (reference sequence). V lost 5 bases and J lost 1, with 8 bases in between. The CDR3: CATSRDMNTGELFF. In DNA, the CDR3 is TGTGCCACCAGCCGGGATATGAACACCGGGGAGCTGTTTTTT.

The J gene is TRBJ2-7, the V gene TRBV27; D is unresolved. This CDR3 comprises 14 residues. Germline V lookup: CDR1 MNHEY, CDR2 SMNVEV (reference sequence). The V end was cut by 6 bases, the J end by 2 bases, with 14 bases between. CDR3 in amino acids: CASSPLFGTYEQYF. The CDR3 region has the DNA TGTGCCAGCAGCCCCCTTTTTGGCACCTACGAGCAGTACTTC.

This chain connects TRBV14 to TRBJ2-7; 8 positions agree with TRBD1. With V trimmed by 4 bases and J by 4 bases, 9 bases remained unmatched. Germline loops: CDR1 SGHDN, CDR2 FVKESK. The CDR3 is made up of 15 amino acids. The CDR3 sequence is CASSRGTGIQYEQYF. CDR3 nucleotide sequence: TGTGCCAGCAGCCGAGGGACAGGTATCCAATACGAGCAGTACTTC. Full variable domain (missing parts from reference TRBV14 and TRBJ2-7): EAGVTQFPSHSVIEKGQTVTLRCDPISGHDNLYWYRRVMGKEIKFLLHFVKESKQDESGMPNNRFLAERTGGTYSTLKVQPAELEDSGVYFCASSRGTGIQYEQYFGPGTRLTVT.

This clonotype was counted a few times. The V call is TRBV6-1, the J call TRBJ1-3; TRBD1 aligns across 7 bases. Germline CDR1 MNHNS, CDR2 SASEGT. The junction had 11 bases not matched to a gene; V was cut back by 6 bases and J by 0 bases. The length of the CDR3 is 17 residues. For the CDR3, the DNA is TGTGCCAGCAGCCGCGACAGGGCCCCGAGCTCTGGAAACACCATATATTTT. This codes for CASSRDRAPSSGNTIYF.

The chain couples TRBV6-5 to TRBJ2-5; TRBD1 agrees at 7 bases. Per germline, CDR1 MNHEY and CDR2 SVGAGI. With V trimmed by 3 bases and J by 2 bases, 12 bases remained unmatched. The CDR3 has 17 residues. This chain's CDR3 is CASSYQHGTVRQETQYF. CDR3 DNA: TGTGCCAGCAGTTATCAGCACGGGACAGTTCGACAAGAGACCCAGTACTTC.

J is TRBJ2-7 and V is TRBV28; 8 nucleotides match TRBD1. The CDR3 extends over 13 amino acids. V shed 6 bases and J 6 bases; nucleotides not matched to a gene: 7. CDR1 is MDHEN and CDR2 is SYDVKM in the germline V gene. CDR3 amino acids: CASRWTGLGEQYF. For the CDR3, the DNA is TGTGCCAGCAGGTGGACAGGGCTCGGCGAGCAGTACTTC.

This clonotype was counted only a few times. This chain uses TRBV27 with TRBJ1-5; D ambiguous. The ends were cut back, 5 bases at V and 4 bases at J, with 9 bases in the middle. The CDR3 length is 13 residues. Looked up from germline, CDR1 is MNHEY and CDR2 is SMNVEV (reference sequence). The CDR3 loop is CASSTLRNQPQHF. The CDR3 nucleotides read TGTGCCAGCAGTACGCTGAGGAATCAGCCCCAGCATTTT.

The chain links TRBV3-1 to TRBJ2-5; 9 bases are shared with TRBD2. The J call is in doubt because the DNA end fits TRBJ2-1 better. The CDR3 totals 18 residues. Germline V gene data show CDR1 as LGHDT and CDR2 as YNNKEL (reference sequence). DNA of the CDR3: TGTGCCAGCAGCCAAGATCTCCTAATGTTAGCGGGAGAAAATGAGCAGTTCTTC. Its translation: CASSQDLLMLAGENEQFF.

The sample holds a few counts of this clonotype. The chain has TRBV4-1 and TRBJ2-1; TRBD2 agrees at 8 bases. Germline CDR1 reads MGHRA; CDR2 reads YSYEKL. The CDR3 is 16 residues long. Unmatched junction bases numbered 9, after V lost 3 bases and J lost 5 bases. Written as DNA, the CDR3 is TGCGCCAGCAGCCATGACGGGAGGGGGGGAGACAATGAGCAGTTCTTC. This codes for CASSHDGRGGDNEQFF.

This clonotype came up a few times. The V gene is TRBV19, the J gene TRBJ1-5, with D possibly matching TRBD1 (6 bases). Trimming left V 0 bases short and J 5 bases short, with 14 bases between. This CDR3 is 16 amino acids long. From germline, CDR1 is LNHDA and CDR2 SQIVND (reference sequence). In nucleotides, the CDR3 is TGTGCCAGTAGTATAGAGTTCGGACAGATAGATCAGCCCCAGCATTTT. It specifies CASSIEFGQIDQPQHF.

This clonotype was counted a few times. The chain carries TRBV11-2 and TRBJ2-5; maybe TRBD2 (7 bases). Trimming cost V 10 bases and J 3 bases, with 21 bases left between them. This CDR3 region has 15 residues. The germline gives CDR1 SGHAT, CDR2 FQNNGV. CDR3 sequence (DNA): TGTGCCACCGAGAGGGGGGGTAGAGTAGAAGAGACCCAGTACTTC. Translation: CATERGGRVEETQYF.